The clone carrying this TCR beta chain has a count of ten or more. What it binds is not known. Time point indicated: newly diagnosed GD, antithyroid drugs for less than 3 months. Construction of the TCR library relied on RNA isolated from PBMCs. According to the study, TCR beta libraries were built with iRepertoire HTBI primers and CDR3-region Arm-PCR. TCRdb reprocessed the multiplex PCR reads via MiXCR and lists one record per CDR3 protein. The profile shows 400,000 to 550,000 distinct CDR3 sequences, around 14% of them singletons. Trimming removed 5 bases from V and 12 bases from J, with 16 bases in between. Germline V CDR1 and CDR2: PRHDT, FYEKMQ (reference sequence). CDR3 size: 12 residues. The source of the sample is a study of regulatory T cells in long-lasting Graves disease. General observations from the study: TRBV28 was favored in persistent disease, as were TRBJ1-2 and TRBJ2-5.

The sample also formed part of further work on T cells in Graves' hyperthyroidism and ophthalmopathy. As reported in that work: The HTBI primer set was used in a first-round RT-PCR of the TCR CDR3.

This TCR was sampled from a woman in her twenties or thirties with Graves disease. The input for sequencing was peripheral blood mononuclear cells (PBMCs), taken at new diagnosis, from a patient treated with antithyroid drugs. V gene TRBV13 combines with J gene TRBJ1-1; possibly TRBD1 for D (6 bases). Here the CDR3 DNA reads TGTGCCAGCAGCCCTGAACAGGGAGCGCCTTTCTTT. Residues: CASSPEQGAPFF.